The T cell receptor beta chain described here comes from a study of T cell changes during pregnancy in multiple sclerosis. V was pared by 5 bases and J by 4 bases, with 9 bases between. The CDR3 consists of 13 residues. Germline V gene sequence: CDR1 SGHVS, CDR2 FNYEAQ. By share, this clone counts as medium-sized. The protocol was immunoSEQ multiplex PCR, while the TCRdb copy is restricted to in-frame clones and leaves out a portion. Here the sample spans 65,000 to 85,000 clones, roughly 90% being singletons. This material consisted of peripheral blood, taken in the second trimester of pregnancy. V gene TRBV7-6 combines with J gene TRBJ1-3; D is possibly TRBD1 (5 bases). The source of this sequence is a female donor with multiple sclerosis, enrolled in a pregnancy study. The CDR3 protein is CASSLRQGNTIYF. The CDR3 nucleotides read TGTGCCAGCAGCCTGCGACAGGGAAACACCATATATTTT. The whole variable domain, remainder taken from reference TRBV7-6 and TRBJ1-3, is GAGVSQSPRYKVTKRGQDVALRCDPISGHVSLYWYRQALGQGPEFLTYFNYEAQQDKSGLPNDRFSAERPEGSISTLTIQRTEQRDSAMYRCASSLRQGNTIYFGEGSWLTVV.